This is a list of T cell receptor beta chains from one sample in a study of T-cell memory formation after mild COVID-19. From the 5' RACE reads, TCRdb called clonotypes with MiXCR, one entry per CDR3 protein. This table holds some 450,000 distinct CDR3 sequences, more than 15% found once. The sample consisted of PBMCs or a T cell subset sorted from them (not recorded which). These receptors came from a man younger than 30 who had mild COVID-19 (a few samples of this study predate the infection). Cell type and time point are not known. Both conserved end residues are part of each CDR3. Fields, in order: J gene, D gene, V gene, clone size, CDR3 protein, CDR3 DNA. D genes are given only for firm matches. Size values are once, few and many counts, or a class for expanded clones, and some rows have none.

TRBJ1-2 NA TRBV20-1 few CSARDYGQGKGYGYTF TGCAGTGCTAGAGATTATGGTCAGGGGAAGGGCTATGGCTACACCTTC
TRBJ1-1 NA TRBV10-3 few CAISEREEITEAFF TGTGCCATCAGTGAGAGGGAAGAGATCACTGAAGCTTTCTTT
TRBJ1-1 NA TRBV30 NA CAWSGVRLNTEAFF TGTGCCTGGAGTGGGGTACGGCTGAACACTGAAGCTTTCTTT
TRBJ1-5 NA TRBV7-9 NA CASSFDQQPQHF TGTGCCAGCAGCTTCGATCAACAGCCCCAGCATTTT
TRBJ1-5 NA TRBV20-1 medium-sized CSARDLPGNQPQHF TGCAGTGCTAGAGATTTGCCGGGTAATCAGCCCCAGCATTTT
TRBJ2-1 NA TRBV7-9 NA CASSSLPPTPTYNEQFF TGTGCCAGCAGCTCGCTTCCCCCCACCCCCACCTACAATGAGCAGTTCTTC
TRBJ1-4 TRBD1 TRBV6-5 NA CASSPGQGGEKLFF TGTGCCAGCAGCCCCGGACAGGGAGGTGAAAAACTGTTTTTT
TRBJ2-1 NA TRBV7-6 NA CASSPVASSSYNEQFF TGTGCCAGCAGCCCCGTAGCGTCGAGCTCCTACAATGAGCAGTTCTTC
TRBJ1-2 NA TRBV12-3/TRBV12-4 NA CASSSQGMLRGYTF TGTGCCAGCAGTTCCCAAGGGATGCTCCGTGGCTACACCTTC
TRBJ2-5 NA TRBV5-1 many CASSKGQAETQYF TGCGCCAGCAGCAAGGGCCAAGCGGAGACCCAGTACTTC
TRBJ2-7 NA TRBV5-5 few CASSLEDARFSEQYF TGTGCCAGCAGCTTAGAAGACGCCAGATTTAGCGAGCAGTACTTC
TRBJ1-2 NA TRBV12-3/TRBV12-4 few CASHPGGNYGYTF TGTGCCAGCCACCCGGGCGGGAACTATGGCTACACCTTC
TRBJ1-1 NA TRBV5-1 few CASRGSENTEAFF TGCGCCAGCAGGGGGTCCGAGAACACTGAAGCTTTCTTT
TRBJ2-3 NA TRBV7-3 many CASGDGPTDTQYF TGTGCCAGCGGGGACGGACCCACAGATACGCAGTATTTT
TRBJ1-5 NA TRBV27 NA CASRGGSGQPQHF TGTGCCAGCAGGGGGGGATCCGGTCAGCCCCAGCATTTT
TRBJ1-4 NA TRBV15 NA CATSRDRREKLFF TGTGCCACCAGCAGAGATCGCAGGGAAAAACTGTTTTTT
TRBJ1-6 TRBD1 TRBV5-1 few CASSSGQARPLHF TGCGCCAGCAGCTCCGGACAGGCAAGACCCCTCCACTTT
TRBJ2-3 NA TRBV12-3/TRBV12-4 many CASRSFSGPSTDTQYF TGTGCCAGCAGGTCTTTTAGCGGCCCTAGCACAGATACGCAGTATTTT
TRBJ2-7 TRBD1 TRBV27 NA CASSLSGQSYEQYF TGTGCCAGCAGTTTATCGGGACAGAGCTACGAGCAGTACTTC
TRBJ1-5 TRBD1 TRBV6-2/TRBV6-3 NA CASTPTGGDQPQHF TGTGCCAGCACCCCCACAGGGGGAGATCAGCCCCAGCATTTT
TRBJ2-1 NA TRBV19 NA CATADQAAYNEQFF TGTGCCACCGCCGACCAGGCCGCCTACAATGAGCAGTTCTTC
TRBJ2-3 TRBD2 TRBV3-1 NA CASGGDRNTQYF TGTGCCAGCGGGGGGGATAGGAATACGCAGTATTTT
TRBJ2-3 TRBD2 TRBV3-1 few CASSHSGATDTQYF TGTGCCAGCAGCCATAGCGGGGCAACAGATACGCAGTATTTT
TRBJ2-1 TRBD2 TRBV24-1 few CATSGLAGYNEQFF TGTGCCACCAGTGGTCTAGCGGGGTACAATGAGCAGTTCTTC
TRBJ2-1 TRBD2 TRBV5-1 NA CASSPPGLALYNEQFF TGCGCCAGCAGCCCTCCGGGACTAGCGCTGTACAATGAGCAGTTCTTC
TRBJ2-3 NA TRBV29-1 few CSVGGPLGDTQYF TGCAGCGTGGGGGGCCCCCTTGGAGATACGCAGTATTTT
TRBJ2-1 TRBD2 TRBV24-1 NA CATSGPLAGGDNNEQFF TGTGCCACCAGTGGTCCGCTAGCGGGGGGAGATAACAATGAGCAGTTCTTC
TRBJ1-4 NA TRBV20-1 many CSARVLASEGKLFF TGCAGTGCTAGAGTGCTTGCCTCAGAAGGGAAACTGTTTTTT
TRBJ1-6 TRBD1 TRBV10-2 NA CASSPSGDSRSPLHF TGCGCCAGCAGCCCCTCTGGGGACAGTCGTTCACCCCTCCACTTT
TRBJ1-2 NA TRBV7-9 NA CASSSPDGLEVGGYTF TGTGCCAGCAGCTCGCCGGACGGCCTTGAGGTGGGGGGCTACACCTTC
TRBJ2-5 NA TRBV7-2 many CASSRDRQETQYF TGTGCCAGCAGCCGGGACCGCCAAGAGACCCAGTACTTC
TRBJ1-1 NA TRBV6-5 few CASSYSNKGTEAFF TGTGCCAGCAGTTACTCGAATAAGGGGACTGAAGCTTTCTTT
TRBJ1-4 TRBD1 TRBV4-1 few CASSHPGQGSKYGEKLFF TGCGCCAGCAGCCACCCGGGACAGGGATCGAAATACGGCGAAAAACTGTTTTTT
TRBJ1-2 TRBD1 TRBV7-6 few CASSPGQTLFYGYTF TGTGCCAGCAGCCCGGGACAGACACTTTTCTATGGCTACACCTTC
TRBJ2-3 NA TRBV5-1 many CASSLDSVTDTQYF TGCGCCAGCAGCTTAGACAGCGTCACAGATACGCAGTATTTT
TRBJ2-3 NA TRBV7-2 NA CASRGGGNTDTQYF TGTGCCAGCCGAGGGGGGGGAAACACAGATACGCAGTATTTT
TRBJ2-5 NA TRBV27 few CASSLSSSGVETQYF TGTGCCAGCAGTTTATCGTCCTCAGGGGTGGAGACCCAGTACTTC
TRBJ1-5 NA TRBV7-2 NA CASSLSVQWGWPQHF TGTGCCAGCAGCTTAAGTGTCCAGTGGGGGTGGCCCCAGCATTTT